This T cell receptor (beta chain) was sequenced for a study of CD8+ T cells in alopecia areata (dated 2018 in TCRdb). Looking at the study overall: Treated patients were enrolled in an open-label pilot trial of oral tofacitinib, 5 to 10 mg twice daily, for moderate-to-severe alopecia areata. Scalp tissue and sorted CD4+ and CD8+ peripheral blood T cells from patchy and totalis/universalis alopecia areata patients and from healthy controls were covered by human TCRbeta sequencing. The study used high-throughput TCRbeta sequencing to examine T cell clonal expansion in alopecia areata, in both the C3H/HeJ mouse model and human patients. Patients on tofacitinib were biopsied at baseline and after 4 and 24 weeks of treatment, and several of the patients also had a later scalp biopsy. RNA was extracted with the PAXgene miRNA kit for fixed scalp, the miRNeasy kit for PBMCs, and the RNeasy kit for mouse skin. TCRbeta CDR3 regions were amplified by immunoSEQ multiplex PCR using 35 Vbeta forward and 13 Jbeta reverse primers. Tofacitinib was given for 6 to 18 months, followed by 6 months of follow-up off drug to assess delayed response and recurrence. Scalp clonality was compared among normal scalp (n=4), patchy alopecia areata scalp (n=8), and alopecia totalis/universalis scalp (n=8). Disease severity in treated patients was measured with the SALT score, which quantifies the percentage of affected scalp surface area. Results and caveats for the whole study, not just this receptor: Many expanded lesional clones were found to persist in scalp and blood during tofacitinib treatment, and relapse after treatment cessation may be partly explained by this persistence. With tofacitinib, both scalp clonality and the number of expanded CD8+ clones among the top 100 scalp clones went down significantly. Compared with normal scalp, lesional scalp had higher clonality and more expanded CD8+ clones, particularly in alopecia totalis/universalis, a pattern that suggests antigenic drive. Compared with mice, TCR sequences shared between patients were less clear, possibly partly because of HLA diversity across the patient population. Scalp TCR repertoire analysis is complicated because resident alphabeta T cells in normal human skin are also sequenced, whereas mouse skin is dominated by gammadelta T cells. Because the treated cohort was small and included a single nonresponder, larger studies are needed to assess links between baseline CD8+ expansion and response.

The intended sense of this specimen's time point label: four to five weeks on oral tofacitinib. The treatment or condition label corresponds to: oral pan-JAK inhibitor, 5-10 mg twice daily. From alopecia areata patients, peripheral blood was collected along with lesional scalp punch biopsies. PBMCs were separated by density centrifugation and stained for CD3, CD4 and CD8, after which CD4+ and CD8+ T cells were sorted on a FACSAria. Between the V and J ends, shortened by 0 bases and 5 bases respectively, the junction contains 14 bases. The CDR3 contains 15 residues, cysteine and phenylalanine counted. Only the CDR3 DNA stays, 45 bases, in frame from base 1. For CDR1 and CDR2, the germline V gene lists LGHNA and YSLEER. The library relied on the immunoSEQ multiplex PCR assay. For TCR sequencing, RNA was extracted from every sample and reverse transcribed into cDNA to serve as template. SuperScript III was used for first-strand cDNA synthesis, primed with a 2:1 mix of oligo-dT and random hexamers. A synthetic immune receptor repertoire was used to measure amplification bias, and any remaining bias was corrected computationally. As for the original processing: Raw reads were preprocessed to remove errors, and CDR3 was defined according to IMGT conventions as the region from the conserved cysteine to phenylalanine. Clonality was calculated as 1 minus Shannon entropy normalized by log2 of the number of productive unique TCRs. Scalp TCRbeta sequences were cross-referenced with sorted blood CD4 and CD8 repertoires so that the CD4 or CD8 identity of scalp clones could be inferred. Here the immuneACCESS table is served through TCRdb, limited to in-frame sequences with V and J called. Missing clones are a known gap in these copies; in checked studies unresolved V genes cover under half, and the rest lacks a known reason. The V and J calls and the clone size are those of that table, but D and trimming were determined from the DNA. The sample contains fewer than 100,000 clones, roughly 64% of them found a single time. Around 16% of the sample is taken by the ten largest.

About this clone: Its recognized antigen is unknown. Per-nucleotide qualities are absent, and no much larger clonotype sits a single base away.

The rearrangement combines TRBV4-3 with TRBJ2-7; the D gene could be either TRBD1 or TRBD2, each agreeing at 5 bases. The sequencing used CD8+ T cells sorted from blood, collected at week 4, from a patient treated with tofacitinib. This TCR came from a human donor with alopecia areata. The CDR3: CASSQDGTESDEQYF. In nucleotides, the sequence is TGCGCCAGCAGCCAAGACGGGACGGAGTCAGACGAGCAGTACTTC.